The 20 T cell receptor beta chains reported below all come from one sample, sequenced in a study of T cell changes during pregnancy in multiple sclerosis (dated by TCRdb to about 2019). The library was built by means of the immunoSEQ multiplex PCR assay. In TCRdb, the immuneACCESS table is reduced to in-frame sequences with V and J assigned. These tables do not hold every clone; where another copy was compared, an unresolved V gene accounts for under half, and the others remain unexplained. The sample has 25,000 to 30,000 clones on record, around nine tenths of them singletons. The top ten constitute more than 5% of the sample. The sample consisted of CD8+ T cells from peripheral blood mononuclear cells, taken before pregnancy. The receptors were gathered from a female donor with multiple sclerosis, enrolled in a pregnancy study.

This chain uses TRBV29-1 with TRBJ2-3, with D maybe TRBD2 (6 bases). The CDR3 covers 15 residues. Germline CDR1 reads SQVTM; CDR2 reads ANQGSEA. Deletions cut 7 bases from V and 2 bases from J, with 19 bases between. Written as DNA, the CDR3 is TGCAGCGCTGACCCAGGGCAGGACTACACAGATACGCAGTATTTT. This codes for CSADPGQDYTDTQYF.

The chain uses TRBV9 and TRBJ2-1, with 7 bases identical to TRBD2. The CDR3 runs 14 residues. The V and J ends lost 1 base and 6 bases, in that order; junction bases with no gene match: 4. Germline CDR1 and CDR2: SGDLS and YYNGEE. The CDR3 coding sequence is TGTGCCAGCAGCGTACCAGCGGGGACCAATGAGCAGTTCTTC. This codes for CASSVPAGTNEQFF.

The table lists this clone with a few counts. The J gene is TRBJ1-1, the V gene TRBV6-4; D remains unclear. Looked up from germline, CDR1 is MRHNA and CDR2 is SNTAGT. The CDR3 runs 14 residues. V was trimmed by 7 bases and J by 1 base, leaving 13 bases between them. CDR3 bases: TGTGCCAGCAAGATAGAAGCGACGAACACTGAAGCTTTCTTT. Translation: CASKIEATNTEAFF.

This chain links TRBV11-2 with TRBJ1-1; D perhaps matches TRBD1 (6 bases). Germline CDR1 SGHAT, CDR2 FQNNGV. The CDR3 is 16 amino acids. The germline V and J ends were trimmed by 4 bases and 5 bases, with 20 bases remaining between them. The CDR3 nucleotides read TGTGCCAGCAGCTCCCCGGGACCCAGGGGCGGTACTGAAGCTTTCTTT. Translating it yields CASSSPGPRGGTEAFF. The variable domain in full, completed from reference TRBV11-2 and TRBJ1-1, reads EAGVAQSPRYKIIEKRQSVAFWCNPISGHATLYWYQQILGQGPKLLIQFQNNGVVDDSQLPKDRFSAERLKGVDSTLKIQPAKLEDSAVYLCASSSPGPRGGTEAFFGQGTRLTVV.

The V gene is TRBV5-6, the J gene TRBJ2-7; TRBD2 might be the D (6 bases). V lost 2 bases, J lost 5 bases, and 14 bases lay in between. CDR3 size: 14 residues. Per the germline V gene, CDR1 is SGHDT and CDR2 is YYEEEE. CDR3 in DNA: TGTGCCAGCAGCTTTGGTCTGGGGGGAGACGAGCAGTACTTC. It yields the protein CASSFGLGGDEQYF.

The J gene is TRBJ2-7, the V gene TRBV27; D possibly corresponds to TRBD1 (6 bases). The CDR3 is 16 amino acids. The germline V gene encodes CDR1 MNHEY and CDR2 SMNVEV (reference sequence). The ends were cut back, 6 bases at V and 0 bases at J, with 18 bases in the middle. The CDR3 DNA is TGTGCCAGCAGGCGCGGGTGGGGGCAACACTCCTACGAGCAGTACTTC. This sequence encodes CASRRGWGQHSYEQYF.

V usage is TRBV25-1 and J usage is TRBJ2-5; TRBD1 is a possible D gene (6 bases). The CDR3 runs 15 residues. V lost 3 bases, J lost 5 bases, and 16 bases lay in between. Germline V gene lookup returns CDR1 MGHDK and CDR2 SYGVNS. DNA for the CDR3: TGTGCCAGCAGTGACCCATACAGGGAGTATGAGACCCAGTACTTC. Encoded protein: CASSDPYREYETQYF.

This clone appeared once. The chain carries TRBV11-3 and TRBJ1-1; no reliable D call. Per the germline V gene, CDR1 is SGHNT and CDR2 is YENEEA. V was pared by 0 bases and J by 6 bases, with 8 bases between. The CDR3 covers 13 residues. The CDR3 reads CASSLDSGSEAFF. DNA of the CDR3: TGTGCCAGCAGCTTAGATTCAGGTTCTGAAGCTTTCTTT.

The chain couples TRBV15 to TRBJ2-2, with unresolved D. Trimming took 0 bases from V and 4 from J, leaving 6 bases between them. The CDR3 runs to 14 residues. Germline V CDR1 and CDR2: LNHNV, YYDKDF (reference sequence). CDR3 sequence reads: CATSRDPTTGELFF. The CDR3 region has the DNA TGTGCCACCAGCAGAGATCCTACCACCGGGGAGCTGTTTTTT.

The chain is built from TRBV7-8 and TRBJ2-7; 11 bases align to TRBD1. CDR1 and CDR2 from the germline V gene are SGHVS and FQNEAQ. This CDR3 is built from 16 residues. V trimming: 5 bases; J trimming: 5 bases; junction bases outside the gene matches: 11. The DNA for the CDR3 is TGTGCCAGCAGCCCATTCGGACAGGGGGCGCGGAACGAGCAGTACTTC. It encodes CASSPFGQGARNEQYF.

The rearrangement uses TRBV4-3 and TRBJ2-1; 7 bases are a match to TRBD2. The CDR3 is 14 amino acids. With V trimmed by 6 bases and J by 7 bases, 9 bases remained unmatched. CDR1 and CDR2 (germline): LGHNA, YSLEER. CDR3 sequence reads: CASSLSGIGNEQFF. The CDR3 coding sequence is TGCGCCAGCAGTCTAAGCGGGATAGGGAATGAGCAGTTCTTC.

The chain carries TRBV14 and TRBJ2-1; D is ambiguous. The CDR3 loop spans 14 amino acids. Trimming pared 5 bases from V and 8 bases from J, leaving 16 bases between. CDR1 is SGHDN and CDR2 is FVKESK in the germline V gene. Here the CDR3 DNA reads TGTGCCAGCAGCACGAACGTGCGACTGGATGAGCAGTTCTTC. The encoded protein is CASSTNVRLDEQFF.

For the CDR3, the DNA is TGTGCCAGCAGCTTAGTATCTAGCGGGAGTACAGATACGCAGTATTTT. Translated, it gives CASSLVSSGSTDTQYF. The genes are TRBV13 and TRBJ2-3; TRBD2 matches at 10 bases. The CDR3 runs to 16 residues. The V segment lost 1 base and the J segment 3 bases; nucleotides outside the gene matches: 4. Germline values: CDR1 PRHDT, CDR2 FYEKMQ (reference sequence).

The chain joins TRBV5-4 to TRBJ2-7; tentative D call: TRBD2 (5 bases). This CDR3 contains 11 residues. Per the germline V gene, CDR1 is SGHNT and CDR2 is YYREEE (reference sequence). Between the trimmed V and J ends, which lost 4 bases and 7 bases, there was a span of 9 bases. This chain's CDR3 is CASSGPGEQYF. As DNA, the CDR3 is TGTGCCAGCAGCGGCCCGGGGGAGCAGTACTTC.

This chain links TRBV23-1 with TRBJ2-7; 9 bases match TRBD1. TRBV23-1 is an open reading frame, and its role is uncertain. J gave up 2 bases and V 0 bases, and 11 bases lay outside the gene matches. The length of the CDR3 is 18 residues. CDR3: CASSQSTGPGQGPYEQYF. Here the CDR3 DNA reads TGCGCCAGCAGTCAATCGACGGGACCGGGACAGGGACCCTACGAGCAGTACTTC.

In nucleotides, the CDR3 is TGTGCCAGCAGTGGAGGGGGGAGGGGTTTCTGGGAAGATACGCAGTATTTT. The encoded protein is CASSGGGRGFWEDTQYF. This rearrangement joins TRBV6-1 to TRBJ2-3; possible D gene TRBD2, 7 bases. CDR3 length: 17 amino acids. Trimming left V 4 bases short and J 5 bases short, with 22 bases between. Per the germline V gene, CDR1 is MNHNS and CDR2 is SASEGT.

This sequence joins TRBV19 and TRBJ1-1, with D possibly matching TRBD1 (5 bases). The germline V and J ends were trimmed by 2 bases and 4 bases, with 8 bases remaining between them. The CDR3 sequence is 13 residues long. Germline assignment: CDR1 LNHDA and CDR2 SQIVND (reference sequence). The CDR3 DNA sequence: TGTGCCAGTAGTATATTCGGGGGCACTGAAGCTTTCTTT. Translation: CASSIFGGTEAFF. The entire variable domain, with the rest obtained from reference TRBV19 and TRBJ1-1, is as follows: DGGITQSPKYLFRKEGQNVTLSCEQNLNHDAMYWYRQDPGQGLRLIYYSQIVNDFQKGDIAEGYSVSREKKESFPLTVTSAQKNPTAFYLCASSIFGGTEAFFGQGTRLTVV.

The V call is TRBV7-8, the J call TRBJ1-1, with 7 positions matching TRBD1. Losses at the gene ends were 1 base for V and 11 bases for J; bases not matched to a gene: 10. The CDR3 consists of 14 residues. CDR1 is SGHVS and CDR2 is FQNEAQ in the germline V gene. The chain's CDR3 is CASSLVGGGVQAFF. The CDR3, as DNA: TGTGCCAGCAGCTTAGTAGGAGGGGGCGTACAGGCTTTCTTT.

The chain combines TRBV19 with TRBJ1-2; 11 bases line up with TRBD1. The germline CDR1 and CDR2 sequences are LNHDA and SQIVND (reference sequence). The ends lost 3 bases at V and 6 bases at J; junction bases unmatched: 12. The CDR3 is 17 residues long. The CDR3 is CASSIVPGQGARDGYTF. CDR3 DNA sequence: TGTGCCAGTAGTATCGTTCCCGGACAGGGGGCGCGGGATGGCTACACCTTC.

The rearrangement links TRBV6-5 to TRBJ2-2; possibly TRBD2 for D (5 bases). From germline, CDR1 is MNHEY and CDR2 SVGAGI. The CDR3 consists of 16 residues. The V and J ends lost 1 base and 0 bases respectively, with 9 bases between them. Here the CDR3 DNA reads TGTGCCAGCAGTTACTTTGCGGGCGCGAACACCGGGGAGCTGTTTTTT. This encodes CASSYFAGANTGELFF.